This T cell receptor beta chain was documented in a study of beta chain features in type 1 diabetes. Findings of the study overall: Highly expressing activated T cells could be over-counted with a cDNA template. There was a moderate but significant shortening of TCRB CDR3s in all four CD4+ subsets of Type 1 diabetes patients. Fewer insertions but more deletions were seen at VDJ junctions in type 1 diabetes patients.

The V gene's germline CDR1 is SQVTM and CDR2 ANQGSEA. This CDR3 is 13 amino acids long. The V segment lost 7 bases and the J segment 5 bases; nucleotides outside the gene matches: 3. CD45RO/CCR7/CD25/CD127/CD95/CD27 sorting isolated CD4+ naive, central memory, regulatory and stem cell-like memory cells. Purity (above 95%) was reached by all sorted populations. Reverse transcription of all isolated RNA meant that expressed TCRB transcripts were sequenced. Repertoires were generated with immunoSEQ multiplex PCR, while TCRdb's copy carries only in-frame clones and drops some. The sample lists hundreds of thousands of clones, roughly 13% occurring once. This clone was counted between two and nine times. What it binds is unknown.

Specimen: naive CD4+ T cells from blood. This TCR was recovered from a young man with type 1 diabetes. This chain links TRBV29-1 with TRBJ2-2, with TRBD1 matching 11 bases. CDR3 sequence: CSAGTGGTGELFF. The CDR3 DNA follows: TGCAGCGCGGGGACAGGGGGGACCGGGGAGCTGTTTTTT.